This T cell receptor beta chain was sequenced during a study of cytomegalovirus exposure and HLA in healthy donors. This CDR3 region has 15 residues. V trimming: 4 bases; J trimming: 4 bases; junction bases outside the gene matches: 8. Germline CDR1 SGHNT, CDR2 YYREEE (reference sequence). Points on this clone: Its cognate antigen is unknown.

Study results and limitations: Rare TCR sequences dominated, though some public TCRs recurred in many donors. The listing of 150 to 200 TCR beta chains classed them as cytomegalovirus-associated.

Although they were nominally healthy when sampled, donors likely had unrecorded immune exposures. The PCR made use of 60 Vbeta and 13 Jbeta primers. Only in-frame clones appear in the TCRdb table, and some are missing; sequencing was by immunoSEQ multiplex PCR. The sample carries 150,000 or so clones, around 80% recorded once. The rearrangement joins TRBV5-4 to TRBJ2-1; 7 bases are shared with TRBD1. This TCR came from a woman between 35 and 50 years old in good health and CMV-seronegative. Sequenced material: PBMCs. CDR3: CASSQGQNRYNEQFF. The CDR3 DNA reads as TGTGCCAGCAGCCAGGGACAGAACCGATACAATGAGCAGTTCTTC.